Presented here are 13 T cell receptor beta chains from one specimen sequenced in a study of T cell changes during pregnancy in multiple sclerosis. Produced via immunoSEQ multiplex PCR; TCRdb's table is partial and in-frame only. The repertoire includes some 70,000 clones, approximately 87% of them detected once, and 9% to 9.5% sits in the top ten. The material was peripheral blood, obtained after pregnancy. Every receptor here comes from a female donor in good health, enrolled as a control in a pregnancy study.

This chain joins TRBV11-2 and TRBJ2-3; possible D gene TRBD2, 5 bases. This CDR3 is built from 13 residues. V lost 3 bases, J lost 5 bases, and 9 bases lay in between. Germline V lookup: CDR1 SGHAT, CDR2 FQNNGV. The CDR3 here is CASSFAGIDTQYF. The CDR3, as DNA: TGTGCCAGCAGCTTTGCCGGGATAGATACGCAGTATTTT.

This chain uses TRBV7-9 with TRBJ1-1, with a possible D match to TRBD1 (6 bases). Between the trimmed V and J ends, which lost 1 base and 5 bases, there was a span of 14 bases. The V gene's germline CDR1 is SEHNR and CDR2 FQNEAQ (reference sequence). This CDR3 region has 15 residues. CDR3 amino acids: CASSLGLGAKTEAFF. CDR3 coding DNA: TGTGCCAGCAGCTTAGGGCTGGGGGCGAAGACTGAAGCTTTCTTT.

V is TRBV7-6 and J is TRBJ2-1; 12 bases are a match to TRBD2. J gave up 1 base and V 5 bases, and 3 bases lay outside the gene matches. From germline, CDR1 is SGHVS and CDR2 FNYEAQ. The CDR3 extends over 16 amino acids. The CDR3 coding sequence is TGTGCCAGCAGCACAACTAGCGGGGGGTCCTACAATGAGCAGTTCTTC. This sequence encodes CASSTTSGGSYNEQFF.

The chain employs TRBV2 and TRBJ2-7, with D perhaps TRBD1 (6 bases). V shed 6 bases and J shed 5 bases, with 17 bases lying between them. Per germline, CDR1 SNHLY and CDR2 FYNNEI. The CDR3 has 14 residues. The CDR3 DNA reads TGTGCCAGCAGCCCCCTACAGGGAACCCACGAGCAGTACTTC. Its protein is CASSPLQGTHEQYF.

The V call is TRBV30, the J call TRBJ2-1; D is ambiguous. This CDR3 spans 14 amino acids. The ends were cut back, 3 bases at V and 10 bases at J, with 19 bases in the middle. Germline lookup yields CDR1 GTSNPN and CDR2 SVGIG (reference sequence). The CDR3 is CAWSLGVFSREQFF. As DNA, the CDR3 is TGTGCCTGGAGCCTAGGAGTCTTCTCAAGAGAGCAGTTCTTC.

The chain has TRBV6-6 and TRBJ1-2, with D perhaps TRBD1 (5 bases). From germline, CDR1 is MNHNY and CDR2 SVGAGI (reference sequence). V lost 0 bases and J 4 bases, leaving 12 bases between the germline ends. CDR3 length equals 15 residues. The CDR3 nucleotides read TGTGCCAGCAGTTACTCGGCAGGGCCCTCCTATGGCTACACCTTC. It translates to CASSYSAGPSYGYTF.

The chain employs TRBV5-1 and TRBJ2-5, with 7 nucleotides matching TRBD1. Germline values: CDR1 SGHRS, CDR2 YFSETQ. With V trimmed by 4 bases and J by 6 bases, 9 bases remained unmatched. CDR3 length: 14 residues. CDR3 sequence: CASSVPGQWQTQYF. The CDR3 nucleotides are TGCGCCAGCAGCGTCCCGGGACAGTGGCAGACCCAGTACTTC.

This rearrangement joins TRBV5-4 to TRBJ1-4; a weak D match, TRBD1 (5 bases). The CDR3 loop spans 15 amino acids. Germline V gene lookup returns CDR1 SGHNT and CDR2 YYREEE (reference sequence). V was cut by 0 bases and J by 0 bases, with 6 bases left in between. CDR3 nucleotides: TGTGCCAGCAGCTTGGGACAGACAACTAATGAAAAACTGTTTTTT. Translation: CASSLGQTTNEKLFF.

This chain uses TRBV7-9 with TRBJ2-7, with TRBD2 as a possible D gene (6 bases). V lost 2 bases and J lost 2, with 13 bases in between. The CDR3 is 15 residues long. Germline loops: CDR1 SEHNR, CDR2 FQNEAQ (reference sequence). The CDR3 nucleotides read TGTGCCAGCAGCTTAAAGGAGGGCCCCCCCTACGAGCAGTACTTC. It encodes CASSLKEGPPYEQYF. Complete variable domain (other parts from reference TRBV7-9 and TRBJ2-7): DTGVSQNPRHKITKRGQNVTFRCDPISEHNRLYWYRQTLGQGPEFLTYFQNEAQLEKSRLLSDRFSAERPKGSFSTLEIQRTEQGDSAMYLCASSLKEGPPYEQYFGPGTRLTVT.

This chain connects TRBV5-5 to TRBJ2-1; 13 nucleotides agree with TRBD2. Germline CDR1 is SGHKS and CDR2 is YYEKEE (reference sequence). V shed 4 bases, J shed 4 bases, and the junction held 8 bases outside the gene matches. The CDR3 length is 17 residues. The DNA of the CDR3 is TGTGCCAGCAGCCCACGGACTAGCGGGAGAGGGTACAATGAGCAGTTCTTC. Residues: CASSPRTSGRGYNEQFF.

In nucleotides, the CDR3 is TGTGCCAGCACTACGGGGAAAGAGACCCAGTACTTC. Translated: CASTTGKETQYF. The rearrangement joins TRBV6-5 to TRBJ2-5; D might be TRBD2 (5 bases). Germline V gives CDR1 MNHEY, CDR2 SVGAGI. The CDR3 length is 12 residues. Trimming pared 7 bases from V and 3 bases from J, leaving 9 bases between.

This clone was observed a single time. The V and J genes are TRBV30 and TRBJ1-6; 7 nucleotides agree with TRBD1. The CDR3 is made up of 12 amino acids. Germline V gene lookup returns CDR1 GTSNPN and CDR2 SVGIG (reference sequence). After removal of 5 bases from V and 10 bases from J, the junction contained 5 bases not matched to a gene. Here the CDR3 DNA reads TGTGCCTGGGGGGGACAGTCGTCACCCCTCCACTTT. Translated, it gives CAWGGQSSPLHF.

The rearrangement links TRBV2 to TRBJ2-1; no clear D. Germline lookup yields CDR1 SNHLY and CDR2 FYNNEI. Trimming removed 1 base at V and 12 bases at J, with 13 bases between. This CDR3 spans 13 amino acids. CDR3 sequence reads: CASSEDFGLGQFF. DNA for the CDR3: TGTGCCAGCAGTGAAGATTTTGGGCTTGGGCAGTTCTTC.